This T cell receptor beta chain is drawn from a study of cytomegalovirus exposure and HLA in healthy donors. Whole-study findings and limits: DRB1 had the most TCR associations and HLA-C the fewest, a later analysis found, with rates varying by HLA locus.

On this clone: Its matching antigen is unknown.

The PCR ran on 60 Vbeta and 13 Jbeta primers. The method was immunoSEQ multiplex PCR; TCRdb's version includes in-frame clones alone and lacks a portion of them. The repertoire includes over 150,000 clones, about 77% of them detected once, and 0.95% to 1.5% sits in the top ten. Trimming stripped 4 bases from V and 8 bases from J, with 14 bases between. The CDR3 spans 13 residues. Looked up from germline, CDR1 is MDHEN and CDR2 is SYDVKM. This receptor was obtained from a woman in her fifties or sixties in good health and CMV-seronegative. The sequenced sample was PBMCs. The gene calls are TRBV28 and TRBJ1-2; D remains unclear. CDR3 region: CASSSPGPEGYTF. The CDR3 DNA is TGTGCCAGCAGTTCCCCCGGTCCCGAGGGCTACACCTTC.